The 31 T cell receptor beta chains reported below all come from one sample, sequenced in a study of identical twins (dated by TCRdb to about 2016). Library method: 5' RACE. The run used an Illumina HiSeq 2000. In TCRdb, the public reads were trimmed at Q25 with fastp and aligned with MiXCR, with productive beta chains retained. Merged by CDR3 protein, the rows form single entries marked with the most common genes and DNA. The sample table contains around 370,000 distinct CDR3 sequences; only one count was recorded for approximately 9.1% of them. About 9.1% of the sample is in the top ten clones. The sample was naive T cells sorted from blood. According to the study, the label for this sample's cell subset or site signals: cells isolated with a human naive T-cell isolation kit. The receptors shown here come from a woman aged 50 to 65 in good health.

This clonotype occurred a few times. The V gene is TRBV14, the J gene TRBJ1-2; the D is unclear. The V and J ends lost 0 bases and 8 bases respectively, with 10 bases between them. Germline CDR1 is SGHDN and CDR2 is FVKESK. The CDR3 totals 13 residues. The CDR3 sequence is CASSQEPRRGYTF. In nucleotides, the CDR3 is TGTGCCAGCAGCCAAGAGCCCCGAAGGGGCTACACCTTC.

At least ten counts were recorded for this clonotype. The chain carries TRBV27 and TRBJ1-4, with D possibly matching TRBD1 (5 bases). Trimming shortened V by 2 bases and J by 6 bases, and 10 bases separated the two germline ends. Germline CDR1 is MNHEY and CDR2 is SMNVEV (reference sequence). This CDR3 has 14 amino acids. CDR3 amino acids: CASSLRVGDEKLFF. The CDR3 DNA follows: TGTGCCAGCAGTTTAAGGGTAGGGGATGAAAAACTGTTTTTT.

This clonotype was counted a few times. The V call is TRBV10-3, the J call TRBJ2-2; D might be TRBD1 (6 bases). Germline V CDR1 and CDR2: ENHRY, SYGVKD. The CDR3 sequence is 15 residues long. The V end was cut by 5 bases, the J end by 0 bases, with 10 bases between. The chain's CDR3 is CAISSKGANTGELFF. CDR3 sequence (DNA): TGTGCCATCAGTTCGAAGGGGGCGAACACCGGGGAGCTGTTTTTT.

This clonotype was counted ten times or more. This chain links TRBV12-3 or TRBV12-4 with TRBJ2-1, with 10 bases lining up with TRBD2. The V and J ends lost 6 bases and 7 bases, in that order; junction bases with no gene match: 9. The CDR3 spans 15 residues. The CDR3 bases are TGTGCCAGCAGCTTTCTAGCGGGAGTAGTAAATGAGCAGTTCTTC. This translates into CASSFLAGVVNEQFF.

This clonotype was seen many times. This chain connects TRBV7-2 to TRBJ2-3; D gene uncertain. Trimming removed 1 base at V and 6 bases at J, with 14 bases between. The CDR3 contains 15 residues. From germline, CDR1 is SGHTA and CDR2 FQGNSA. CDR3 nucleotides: TGTGCCAGCAGCTTAGTTTGGGCCCTTATCGATACGCAGTATTTT. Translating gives CASSLVWALIDTQYF.

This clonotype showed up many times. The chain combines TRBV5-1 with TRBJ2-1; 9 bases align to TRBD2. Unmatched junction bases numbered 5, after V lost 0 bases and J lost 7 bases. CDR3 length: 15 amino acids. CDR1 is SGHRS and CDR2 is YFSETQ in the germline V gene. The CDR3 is CASSLEGSGRNEQFF. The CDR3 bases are TGCGCCAGCAGCTTGGAAGGTAGCGGGAGAAATGAGCAGTTCTTC.

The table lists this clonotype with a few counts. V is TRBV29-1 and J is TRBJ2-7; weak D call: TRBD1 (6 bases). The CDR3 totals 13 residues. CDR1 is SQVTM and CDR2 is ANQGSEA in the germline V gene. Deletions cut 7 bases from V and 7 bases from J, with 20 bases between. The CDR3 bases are TGCAGCGCACGGGACAACCGGGTTTGGGAGCAGTACTTC. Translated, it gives CSARDNRVWEQYF.

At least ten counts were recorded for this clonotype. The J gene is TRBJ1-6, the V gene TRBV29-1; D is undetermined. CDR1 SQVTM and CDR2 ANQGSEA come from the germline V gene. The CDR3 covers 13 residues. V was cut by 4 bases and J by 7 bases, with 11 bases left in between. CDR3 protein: CSVAARMNSPLHF. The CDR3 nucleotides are TGCAGCGTTGCCGCGAGAATGAATTCACCCCTCCACTTT.

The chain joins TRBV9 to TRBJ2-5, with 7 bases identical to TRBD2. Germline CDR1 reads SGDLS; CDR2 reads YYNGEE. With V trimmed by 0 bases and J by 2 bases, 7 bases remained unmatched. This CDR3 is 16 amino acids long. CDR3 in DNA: TGTGCCAGCAGCGTAGGGAACGGCGGGGGTCAAGAGACCCAGTACTTC. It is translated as CASSVGNGGGQETQYF.

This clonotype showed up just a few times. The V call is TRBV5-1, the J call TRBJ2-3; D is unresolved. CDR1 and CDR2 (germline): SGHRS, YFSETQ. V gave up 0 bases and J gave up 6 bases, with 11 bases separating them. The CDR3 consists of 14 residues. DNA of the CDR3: TGCGCCAGCAGCTTGGAGCTGGTCGGTGATACGCAGTATTTT. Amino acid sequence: CASSLELVGDTQYF.

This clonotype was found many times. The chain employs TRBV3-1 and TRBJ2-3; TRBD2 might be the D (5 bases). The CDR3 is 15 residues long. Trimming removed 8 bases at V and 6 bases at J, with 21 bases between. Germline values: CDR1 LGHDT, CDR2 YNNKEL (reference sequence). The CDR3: CASRGLAQPGDTQYF. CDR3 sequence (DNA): TGTGCCAGCCGTGGCTTAGCGCAGCCTGGGGATACGCAGTATTTT.

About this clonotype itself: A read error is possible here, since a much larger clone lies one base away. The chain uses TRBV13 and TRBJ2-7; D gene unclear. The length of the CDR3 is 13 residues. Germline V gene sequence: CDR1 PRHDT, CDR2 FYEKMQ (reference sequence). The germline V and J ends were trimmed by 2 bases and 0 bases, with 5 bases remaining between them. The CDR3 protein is CASSLPISYEQYV. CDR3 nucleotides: TGTGCCAGCAGCTTACCGATCTCCTACGAGCAGTACGTC.

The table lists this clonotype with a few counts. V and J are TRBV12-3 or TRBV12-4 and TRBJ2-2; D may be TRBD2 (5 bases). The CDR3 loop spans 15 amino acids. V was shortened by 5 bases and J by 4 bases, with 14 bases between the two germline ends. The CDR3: CASSRPGVSTGELFF. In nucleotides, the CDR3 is TGTGCCAGCAGTCGTCCCGGGGTCAGCACCGGGGAGCTGTTTTTT.

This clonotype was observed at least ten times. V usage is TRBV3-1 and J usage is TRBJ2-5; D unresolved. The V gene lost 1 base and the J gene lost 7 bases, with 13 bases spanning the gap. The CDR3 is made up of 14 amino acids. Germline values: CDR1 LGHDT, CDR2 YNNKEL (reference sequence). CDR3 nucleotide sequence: TGTGCCAGCAGCCAAGGGGTTGGTGGCTCGACCCAGTACTTC. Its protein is CASSQGVGGSTQYF.

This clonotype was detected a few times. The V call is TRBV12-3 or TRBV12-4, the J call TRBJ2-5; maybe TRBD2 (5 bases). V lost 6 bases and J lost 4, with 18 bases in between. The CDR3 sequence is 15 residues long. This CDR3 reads CASSRGQNFGETQYF. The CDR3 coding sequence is TGTGCCAGCAGCCGAGGGCAGAATTTCGGAGAGACCCAGTACTTC.

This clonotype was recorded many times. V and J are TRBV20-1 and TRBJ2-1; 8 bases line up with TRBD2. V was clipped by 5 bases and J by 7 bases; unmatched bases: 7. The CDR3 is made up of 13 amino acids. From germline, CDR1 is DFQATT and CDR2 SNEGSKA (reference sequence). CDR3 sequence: CSAPQTGGNEQFF. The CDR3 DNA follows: TGCAGTGCTCCTCAAACGGGAGGGAATGAGCAGTTCTTC.

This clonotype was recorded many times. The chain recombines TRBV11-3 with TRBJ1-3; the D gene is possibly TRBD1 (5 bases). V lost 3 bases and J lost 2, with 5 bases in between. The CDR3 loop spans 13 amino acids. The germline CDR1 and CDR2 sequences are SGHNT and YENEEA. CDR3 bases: TGTGCCAGCAGCTTGACAGCTGGAAACACCATATATTTT. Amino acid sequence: CASSLTAGNTIYF. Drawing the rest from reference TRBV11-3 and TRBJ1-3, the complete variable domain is EAGVVQSPRYKIIEKKQPVAFWCNPISGHNTLYWYLQNLGQGPELLIRYENEEAVDDSQLPKDRFSAERLKGVDSTLKIQPAELGDSAVYLCASSLTAGNTIYFGEGSWLTVV.

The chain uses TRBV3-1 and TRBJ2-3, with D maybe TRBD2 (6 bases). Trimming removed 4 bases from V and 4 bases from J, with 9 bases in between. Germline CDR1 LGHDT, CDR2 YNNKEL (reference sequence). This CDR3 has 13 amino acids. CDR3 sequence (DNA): TGTGCCAGCAGCCGCAGACTAGCAGATACGCAGTATTTT. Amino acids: CASSRRLADTQYF.

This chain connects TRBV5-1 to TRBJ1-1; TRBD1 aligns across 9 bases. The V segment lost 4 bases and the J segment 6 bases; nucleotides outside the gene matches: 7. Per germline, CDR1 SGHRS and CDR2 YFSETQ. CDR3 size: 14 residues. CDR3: CASSIGQGSPEAFF. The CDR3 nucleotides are TGCGCCAGCAGCATCGGACAGGGGTCCCCTGAAGCTTTCTTT.

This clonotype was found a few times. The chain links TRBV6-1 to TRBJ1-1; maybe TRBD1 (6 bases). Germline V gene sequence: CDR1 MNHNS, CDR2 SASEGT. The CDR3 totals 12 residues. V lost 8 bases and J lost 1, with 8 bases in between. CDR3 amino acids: CASRTANTEAFF. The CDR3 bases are TGTGCCAGCCGGACAGCGAACACTGAAGCTTTCTTT.

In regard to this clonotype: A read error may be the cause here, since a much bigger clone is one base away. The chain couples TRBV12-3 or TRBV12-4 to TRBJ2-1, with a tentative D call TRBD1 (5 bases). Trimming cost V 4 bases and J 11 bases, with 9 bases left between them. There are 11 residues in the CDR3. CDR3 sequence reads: CASSSRTKQFF. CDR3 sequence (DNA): TGTGCCAGCAGTTCGAGGACAAAGCAGTTCTTC.

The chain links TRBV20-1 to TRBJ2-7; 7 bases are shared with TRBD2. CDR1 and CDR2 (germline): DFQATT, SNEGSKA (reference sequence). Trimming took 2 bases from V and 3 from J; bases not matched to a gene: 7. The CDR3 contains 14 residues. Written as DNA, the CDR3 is TGCAGTGCTAGACATAGGACTAGGGTCTACGAGCAGTACTTC. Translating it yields CSARHRTRVYEQYF.

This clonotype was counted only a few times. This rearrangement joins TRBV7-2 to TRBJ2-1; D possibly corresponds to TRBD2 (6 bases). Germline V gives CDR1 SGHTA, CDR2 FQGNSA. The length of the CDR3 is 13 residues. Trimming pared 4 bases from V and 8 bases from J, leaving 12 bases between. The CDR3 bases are TGTGCCAGCAGCTGGGGACTCTCTGATGAGCAGTTCTTC. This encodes CASSWGLSDEQFF.

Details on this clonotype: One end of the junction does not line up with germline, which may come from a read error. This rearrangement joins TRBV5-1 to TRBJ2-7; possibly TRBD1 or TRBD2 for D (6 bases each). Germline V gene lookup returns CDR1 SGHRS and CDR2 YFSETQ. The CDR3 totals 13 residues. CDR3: CASSLWGAYEQYF. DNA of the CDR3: TGCGCCAGCAGCTTGTGGGGGGCCTATGAGCAGTACTTC.

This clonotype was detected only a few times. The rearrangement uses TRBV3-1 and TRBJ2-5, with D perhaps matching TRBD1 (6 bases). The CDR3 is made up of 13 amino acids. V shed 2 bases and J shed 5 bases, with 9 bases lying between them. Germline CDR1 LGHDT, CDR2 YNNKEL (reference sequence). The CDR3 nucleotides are TGTGCCAGCAGCCAATCAGGGGAGGAGACCCAGTACTTC. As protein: CASSQSGEETQYF.

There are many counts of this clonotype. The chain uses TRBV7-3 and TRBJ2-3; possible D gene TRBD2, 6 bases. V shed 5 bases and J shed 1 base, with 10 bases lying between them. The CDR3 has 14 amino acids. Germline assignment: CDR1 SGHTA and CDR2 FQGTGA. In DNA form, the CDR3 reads TGTGCCAGCAGCCCGGGACTTCGCACAGATACGCAGTATTTT. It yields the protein CASSPGLRTDTQYF.

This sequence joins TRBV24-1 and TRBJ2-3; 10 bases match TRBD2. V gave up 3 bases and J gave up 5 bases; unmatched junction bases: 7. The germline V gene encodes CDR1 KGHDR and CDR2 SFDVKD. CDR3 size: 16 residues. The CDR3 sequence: CATSDPSSGRKDTQYF. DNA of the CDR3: TGTGCCACCAGTGATCCTTCTAGCGGGAGAAAAGATACGCAGTATTTT.

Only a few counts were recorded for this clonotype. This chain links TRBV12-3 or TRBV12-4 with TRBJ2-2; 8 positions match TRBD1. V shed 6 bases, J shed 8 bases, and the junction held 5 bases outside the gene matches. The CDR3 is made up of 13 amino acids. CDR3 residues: CASRITGGGELFF. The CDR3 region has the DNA TGTGCCAGCAGGATAACAGGGGGGGGGGAGCTGTTTTTT.

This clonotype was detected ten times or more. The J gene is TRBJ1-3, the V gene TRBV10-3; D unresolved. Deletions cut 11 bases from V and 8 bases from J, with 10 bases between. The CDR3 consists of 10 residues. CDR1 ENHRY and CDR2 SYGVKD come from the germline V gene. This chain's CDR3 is CAGGSDTIYF. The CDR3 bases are TGTGCCGGCGGGTCCGACACCATATATTTT.

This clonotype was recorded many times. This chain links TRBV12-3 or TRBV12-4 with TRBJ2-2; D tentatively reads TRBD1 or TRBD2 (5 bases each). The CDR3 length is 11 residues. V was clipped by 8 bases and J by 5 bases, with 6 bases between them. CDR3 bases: TGTGCCAGCGAGGGGACCGGGGAGCTGTTTTTT. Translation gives CASEGTGELFF.

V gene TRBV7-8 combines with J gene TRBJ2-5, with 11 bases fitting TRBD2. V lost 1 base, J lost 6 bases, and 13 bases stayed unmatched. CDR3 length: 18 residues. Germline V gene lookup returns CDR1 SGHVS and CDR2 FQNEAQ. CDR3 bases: TGTGCCAGCAGCTTAGGACCCACCACTAGCGGGAGAACGCAGACCCAGTACTTC. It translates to CASSLGPTTSGRTQTQYF.